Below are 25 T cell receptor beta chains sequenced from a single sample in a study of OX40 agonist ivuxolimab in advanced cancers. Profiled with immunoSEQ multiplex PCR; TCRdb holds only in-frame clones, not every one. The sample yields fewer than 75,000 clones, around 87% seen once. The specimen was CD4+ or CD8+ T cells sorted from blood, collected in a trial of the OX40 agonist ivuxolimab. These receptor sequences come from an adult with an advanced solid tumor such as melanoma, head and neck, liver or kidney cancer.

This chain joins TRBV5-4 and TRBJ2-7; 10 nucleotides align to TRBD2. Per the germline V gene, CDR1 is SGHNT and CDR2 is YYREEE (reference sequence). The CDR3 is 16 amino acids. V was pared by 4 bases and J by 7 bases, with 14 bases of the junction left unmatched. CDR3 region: CASSPAPSGSWDEQYF. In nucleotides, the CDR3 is TGTGCCAGCAGCCCGGCCCCTAGCGGGAGCTGGGATGAGCAGTACTTC. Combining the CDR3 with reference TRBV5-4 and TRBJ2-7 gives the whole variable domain ETGVTQSPTHLIKTRGQQVTLRCSSQSGHNTVSWYQQALGQGPQFIFQYYREEENGRGNFPPRFSGLQFPNYSSELNVNALELDDSALYLCASSPAPSGSWDEQYFGPGTRLTVT.

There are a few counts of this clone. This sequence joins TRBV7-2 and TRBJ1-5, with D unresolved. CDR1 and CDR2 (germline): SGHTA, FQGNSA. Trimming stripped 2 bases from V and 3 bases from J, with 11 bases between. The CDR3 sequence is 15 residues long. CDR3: CASSLSKDSNQPQHF. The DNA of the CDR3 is TGTGCCAGCAGCTTATCGAAGGATTCCAATCAGCCCCAGCATTTT.

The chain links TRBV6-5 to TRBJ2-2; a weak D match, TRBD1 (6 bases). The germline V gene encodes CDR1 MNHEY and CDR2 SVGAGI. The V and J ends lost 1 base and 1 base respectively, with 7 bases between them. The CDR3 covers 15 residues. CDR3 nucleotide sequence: TGTGCCAGCAGTTACTACAGGGAGAACACCGGGGAGCTGTTTTTT. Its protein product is CASSYYRENTGELFF.

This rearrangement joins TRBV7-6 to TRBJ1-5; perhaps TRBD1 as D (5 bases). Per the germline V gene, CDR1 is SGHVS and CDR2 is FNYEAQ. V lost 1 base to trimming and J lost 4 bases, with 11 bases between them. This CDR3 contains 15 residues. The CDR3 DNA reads TGTGCCAGCAGCTTAGATGCAGGGATTAATCAGCCCCAGCATTTT. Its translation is CASSLDAGINQPQHF.

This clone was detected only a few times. The CDR3 loop is CASRSNPDGASEAFF. The DNA for the CDR3 is TGTGCCAGCAGGTCTAACCCGGACGGGGCATCGGAAGCTTTCTTT. The chain has TRBV7-6 and TRBJ1-1; perhaps TRBD1 as D (5 bases). Germline-derived CDR1 and CDR2 are SGHVS and FNYEAQ. This CDR3 comprises 15 residues. With 6 bases removed from V and 8 bases from J, the gap between germline ends came to 22 bases. Full variable domain (rest looked up from reference TRBV7-6 and TRBJ1-1): GAGVSQSPRYKVTKRGQDVALRCDPISGHVSLYWYRQALGQGPEFLTYFNYEAQQDKSGLPNDRFSAERPEGSISTLTIQRTEQRDSAMYRCASRSNPDGASEAFFGQGTRLTVV.

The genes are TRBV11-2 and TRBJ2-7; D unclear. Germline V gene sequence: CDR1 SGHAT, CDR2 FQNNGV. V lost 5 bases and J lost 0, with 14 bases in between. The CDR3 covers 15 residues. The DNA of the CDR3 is TGTGCCAGCAGCCTCTCGCAGGTGAGCTCCTACGAGCAGTACTTC. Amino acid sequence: CASSLSQVSSYEQYF.

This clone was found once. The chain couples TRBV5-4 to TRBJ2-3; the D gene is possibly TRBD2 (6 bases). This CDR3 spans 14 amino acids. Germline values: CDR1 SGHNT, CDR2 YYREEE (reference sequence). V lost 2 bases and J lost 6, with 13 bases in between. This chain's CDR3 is CASSFYGRPDTQYF. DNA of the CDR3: TGTGCCAGCAGCTTCTATGGGAGGCCGGATACGCAGTATTTT. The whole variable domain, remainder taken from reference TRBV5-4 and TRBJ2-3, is ETGVTQSPTHLIKTRGQQVTLRCSSQSGHNTVSWYQQALGQGPQFIFQYYREEENGRGNFPPRFSGLQFPNYSSELNVNALELDDSALYLCASSFYGRPDTQYFGPGTRLTVL.

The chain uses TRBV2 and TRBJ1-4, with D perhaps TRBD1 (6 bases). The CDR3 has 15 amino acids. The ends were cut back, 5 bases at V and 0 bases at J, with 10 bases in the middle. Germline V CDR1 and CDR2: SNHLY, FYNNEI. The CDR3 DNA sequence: TGTGCCAGCAGTACGACAGGTGCAACTAATGAAAAACTGTTTTTT. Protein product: CASSTTGATNEKLFF.

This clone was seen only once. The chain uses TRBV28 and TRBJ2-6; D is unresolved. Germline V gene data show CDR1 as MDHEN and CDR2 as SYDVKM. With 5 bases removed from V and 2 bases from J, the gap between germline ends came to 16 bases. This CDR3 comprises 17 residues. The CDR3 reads CASSPNLGWTGANVLTF. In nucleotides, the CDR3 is TGTGCCAGCAGTCCAAACCTGGGCTGGACTGGGGCCAACGTCCTGACTTTC.

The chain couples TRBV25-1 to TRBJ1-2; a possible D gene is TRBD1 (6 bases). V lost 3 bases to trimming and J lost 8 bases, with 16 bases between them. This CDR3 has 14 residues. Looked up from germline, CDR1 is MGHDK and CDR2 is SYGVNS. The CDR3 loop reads CASSEPGTSYGYTF. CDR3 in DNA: TGTGCCAGCAGTGAGCCCGGGACATCCTACGGCTACACCTTC.

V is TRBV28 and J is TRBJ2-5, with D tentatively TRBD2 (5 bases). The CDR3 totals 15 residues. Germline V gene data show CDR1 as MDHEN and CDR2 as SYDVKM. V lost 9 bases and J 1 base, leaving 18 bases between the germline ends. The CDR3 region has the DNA TGTGCCAGTCGTCGGGGAGAGGTACCCCAAGAGACCCAGTACTTC. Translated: CASRRGEVPQETQYF.

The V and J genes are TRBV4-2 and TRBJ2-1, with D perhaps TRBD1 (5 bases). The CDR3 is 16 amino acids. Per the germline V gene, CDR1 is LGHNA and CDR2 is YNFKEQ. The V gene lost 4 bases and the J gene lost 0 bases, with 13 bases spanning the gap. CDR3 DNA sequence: TGTGCCAGCAGCCCCAGGGCCTTGAGCTCCTACAATGAGCAGTTCTTC. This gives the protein CASSPRALSSYNEQFF.

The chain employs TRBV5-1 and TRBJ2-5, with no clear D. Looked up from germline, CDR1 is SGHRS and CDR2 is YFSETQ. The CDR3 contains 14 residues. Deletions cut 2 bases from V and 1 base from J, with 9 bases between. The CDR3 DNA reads TGCGCCAGCAGCTTCGGCCAGCTCCAAGAGACCCAGTACTTC. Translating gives CASSFGQLQETQYF.

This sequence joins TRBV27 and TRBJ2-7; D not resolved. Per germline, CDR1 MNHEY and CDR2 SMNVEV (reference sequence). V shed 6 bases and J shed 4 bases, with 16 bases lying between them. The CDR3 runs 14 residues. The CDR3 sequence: CASRPPTKMYEQYF. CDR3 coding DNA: TGTGCCAGCAGACCCCCTACTAAAATGTACGAGCAGTACTTC.

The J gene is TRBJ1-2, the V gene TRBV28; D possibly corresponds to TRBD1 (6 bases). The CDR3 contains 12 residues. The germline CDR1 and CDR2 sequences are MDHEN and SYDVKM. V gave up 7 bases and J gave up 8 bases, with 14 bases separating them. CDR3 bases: TGTGCCAGCACCACGTGGGGACACGGCTACACCTTC. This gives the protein CASTTWGHGYTF.

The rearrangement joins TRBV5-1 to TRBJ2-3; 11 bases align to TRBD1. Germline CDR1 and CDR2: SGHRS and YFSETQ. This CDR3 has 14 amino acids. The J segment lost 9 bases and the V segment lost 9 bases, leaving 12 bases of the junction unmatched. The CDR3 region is CATGQGAEMSTQYF. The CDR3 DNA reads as TGCGCCACCGGACAGGGGGCCGAGATGTCAACGCAGTATTTT.

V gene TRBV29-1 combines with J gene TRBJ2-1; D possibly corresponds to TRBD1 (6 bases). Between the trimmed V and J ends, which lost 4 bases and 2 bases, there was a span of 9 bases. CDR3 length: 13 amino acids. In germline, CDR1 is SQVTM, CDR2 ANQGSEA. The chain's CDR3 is CSVGRTAYNEQFF. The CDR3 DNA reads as TGCAGCGTTGGGCGGACAGCCTACAATGAGCAGTTCTTC.

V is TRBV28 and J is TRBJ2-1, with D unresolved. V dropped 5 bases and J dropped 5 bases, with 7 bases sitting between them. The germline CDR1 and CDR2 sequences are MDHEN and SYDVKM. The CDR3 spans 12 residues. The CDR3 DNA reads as TGTGCCAGCAGTCTCCGGCACAATGAGCAGTTCTTC. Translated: CASSLRHNEQFF. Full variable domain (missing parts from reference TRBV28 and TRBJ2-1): DVKVTQSSRYLVKRTGEKVFLECVQDMDHENMFWYRQDPGLGLRLIYFSYDVKMKEKGDIPEGYSVSREKKERFSLILESASTNQTSMYLCASSLRHNEQFFGPGTRLTVL.

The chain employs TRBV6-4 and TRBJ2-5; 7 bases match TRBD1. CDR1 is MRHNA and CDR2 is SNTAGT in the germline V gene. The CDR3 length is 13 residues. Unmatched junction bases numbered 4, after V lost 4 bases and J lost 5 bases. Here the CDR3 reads CASSARRGETQYF. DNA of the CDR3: TGTGCCAGCAGTGCTCGCAGGGGGGAGACCCAGTACTTC.

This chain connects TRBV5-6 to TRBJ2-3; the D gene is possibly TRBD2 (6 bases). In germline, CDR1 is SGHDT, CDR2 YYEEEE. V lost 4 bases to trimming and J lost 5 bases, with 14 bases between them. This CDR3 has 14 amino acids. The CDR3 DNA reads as TGTGCCAGCAGCCAACGGGGGTCACGAGATACGCAGTATTTT. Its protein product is CASSQRGSRDTQYF.

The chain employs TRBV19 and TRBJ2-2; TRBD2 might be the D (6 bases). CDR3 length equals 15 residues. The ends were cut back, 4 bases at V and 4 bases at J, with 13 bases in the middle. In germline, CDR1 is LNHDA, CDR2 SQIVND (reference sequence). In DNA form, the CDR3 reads TGTGCCAGTAGTACCCCCGGACTATCCACCGGGGAGCTGTTTTTT. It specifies CASSTPGLSTGELFF.

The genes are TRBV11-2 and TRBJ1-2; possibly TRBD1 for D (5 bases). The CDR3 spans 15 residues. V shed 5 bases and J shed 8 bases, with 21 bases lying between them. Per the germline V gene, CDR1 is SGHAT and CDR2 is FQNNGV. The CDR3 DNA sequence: TGTGCCAGCAGCCCTACTCAAGCAGGGATTCGGGGCTACACCTTC. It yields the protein CASSPTQAGIRGYTF.

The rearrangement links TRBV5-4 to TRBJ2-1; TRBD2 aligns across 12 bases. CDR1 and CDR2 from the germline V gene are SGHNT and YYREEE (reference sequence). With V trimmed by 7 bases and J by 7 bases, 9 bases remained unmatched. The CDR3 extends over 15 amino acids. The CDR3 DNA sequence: TGTGCCAGCGGCTCCGGGCTAGCGGGGGGGAATGAGCAGTTCTTC. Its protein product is CASGSGLAGGNEQFF.

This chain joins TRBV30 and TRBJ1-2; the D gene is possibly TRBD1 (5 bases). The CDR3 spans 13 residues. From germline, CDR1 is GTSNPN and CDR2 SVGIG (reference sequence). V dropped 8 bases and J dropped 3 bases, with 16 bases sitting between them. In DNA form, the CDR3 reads TGTGCCGGACCCCAGGGAGTGGACTATGGCTACACCTTC. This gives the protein CAGPQGVDYGYTF.

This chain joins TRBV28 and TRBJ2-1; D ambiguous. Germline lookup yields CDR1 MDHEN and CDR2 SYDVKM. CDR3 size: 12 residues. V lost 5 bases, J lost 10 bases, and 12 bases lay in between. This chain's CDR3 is CASSTTVAEQFF. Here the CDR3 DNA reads TGTGCCAGCAGTACCACGGTGGCCGAGCAGTTCTTC.